These 29 T cell receptor beta chains were sequenced from one sample in a study of blood T cell repertoires in COVID-19. Only in-frame clones appear in the TCRdb table, and some are missing; sequencing was by immunoSEQ multiplex PCR. The data contain some 200,000 clones, more than 75% of them seen just once; the ten biggest clones take up over 3.5%. Sequences were obtained from peripheral blood. The origin of the receptors is a man between 18 and 29 years old with active or convalescent COVID-19.

This clone appeared once. The chain recombines TRBV4-1 with TRBJ2-7; D possibly corresponds to TRBD2 (5 bases). Between the trimmed V and J ends, which lost 4 bases and 7 bases, there was a span of 20 bases. The germline V gene encodes CDR1 MGHRA and CDR2 YSYEKL. This CDR3 has 15 residues. The CDR3 spells CASSPSQTNSGEQYF. The DNA for the CDR3 is TGCGCCAGCAGCCCAAGCCAGACTAACTCCGGGGAGCAGTACTTC.

This chain links TRBV7-8 with TRBJ1-2; tentative D call: TRBD1 (6 bases). CDR1 and CDR2 (germline): SGHVS, FQNEAQ. The CDR3 sequence is 14 residues long. V lost 5 bases to trimming and J lost 8 bases, with 18 bases between them. The CDR3 protein is CASSTQVQGVGYTF. CDR3 sequence (DNA): TGTGCCAGCAGCACACAGGTACAGGGAGTGGGCTACACCTTC.

This chain uses TRBV5-1 with TRBJ2-2; D may be TRBD2 (6 bases). V was trimmed by 2 bases and J by 5 bases, leaving 7 bases between them. CDR3 length equals 13 residues. Germline V CDR1 and CDR2: SGHRS, YFSETQ. CDR3: CASSFGGTGELFF. CDR3 DNA: TGCGCCAGCAGCTTTGGGGGGACCGGGGAGCTGTTTTTT.

The chain carries TRBV13 and TRBJ1-2, with TRBD1 matching 8 bases. The CDR3 runs 14 residues. Trimming at V came to 5 bases and at J to 2 bases, leaving 4 bases not matched to a gene. Germline CDR1 is PRHDT and CDR2 is FYEKMQ (reference sequence). DNA of the CDR3: TGTGCCAGCAGCCGGGACAGGAGAAACTATGGCTACACCTTC. It yields the protein CASSRDRRNYGYTF.

The gene calls are TRBV2 and TRBJ2-7; D ambiguous. Trimming left V 7 bases short and J 3 bases short, with 7 bases between. Germline CDR1 is SNHLY and CDR2 is FYNNEI. The CDR3 loop spans 11 amino acids. CDR3 amino acids: CASTSYYEQYF. CDR3 in DNA: TGTGCCAGCACGTCCTACTACGAGCAGTACTTC.

This chain uses TRBV2 with TRBJ1-1; 7 nucleotides align to TRBD1. This CDR3 contains 15 residues. V lost 2 bases, J lost 0 bases, and 3 bases stayed unmatched. CDR1 and CDR2 from the germline V gene are SNHLY and FYNNEI. CDR3 region: CASSEQGVMNTEAFF. The DNA for the CDR3 is TGTGCCAGCAGTGAACAGGGGGTAATGAACACTGAAGCTTTCTTT.

V is TRBV5-4 and J is TRBJ2-5; D might be TRBD2 (6 bases). This CDR3 contains 16 residues. Trimming stripped 0 bases from V and 5 bases from J, with 17 bases between. CDR1 SGHNT and CDR2 YYREEE come from the germline V gene (reference sequence). The CDR3 coding sequence is TGTGCCAGCAGCTTGGCCTTCGGGGACTTTAGGGAGACCCAGTACTTC. Its protein is CASSLAFGDFRETQYF. The full variable domain, rest sourced from reference TRBV5-4 and TRBJ2-5, is ETGVTQSPTHLIKTRGQQVTLRCSSQSGHNTVSWYQQALGQGPQFIFQYYREEENGRGNFPPRFSGLQFPNYSSELNVNALELDDSALYLCASSLAFGDFRETQYFGPGTRLLVL.

Only one count was recorded for this clone. The rearrangement uses TRBV11-3 and TRBJ2-7; 7 bases agree with TRBD2. V was clipped by 1 base and J by 6 bases; unmatched bases: 12. The CDR3 sequence is 16 residues long. Germline loops: CDR1 SGHNT, CDR2 YENEEA. The CDR3 protein is CASSLGGGSVRVEQYF. In DNA form, the CDR3 reads TGTGCCAGCAGCTTAGGGGGGGGTAGCGTGCGGGTCGAGCAGTACTTC.

This rearrangement joins TRBV2 to TRBJ1-4; D is unclear. Trimming cost V 7 bases and J 8 bases, with 17 bases left between them. CDR1 and CDR2 from the germline V gene are SNHLY and FYNNEI. This CDR3 is 14 amino acids long. The CDR3: CASTRWVLGEKLFF. CDR3 DNA sequence: TGTGCCAGCACCCGGTGGGTACTAGGCGAAAAACTGTTTTTT.

The CDR3 DNA reads as TGTGCCAGCAGTTTATACGGAGCAAGTGGCTACACCTTC. This encodes CASSLYGASGYTF. The genes are TRBV28 and TRBJ1-2; D unresolved. Per the germline V gene, CDR1 is MDHEN and CDR2 is SYDVKM. Trimming left V 1 base short and J 7 bases short, with 10 bases between. The CDR3 is made up of 13 amino acids.

V is TRBV5-4 and J is TRBJ2-2; the match to TRBD2 covers 13 bases. The CDR3 has 19 amino acids. The V gene's germline CDR1 is SGHNT and CDR2 YYREEE (reference sequence). V was pared by 2 bases and J by 4 bases, with 11 bases of the junction left unmatched. CDR3 DNA sequence: TGTGCCAGCAGCTTCGCAGGGGTCGGACTAGCGGGGGCCACCGGGGAGCTGTTTTTT. Translating it yields CASSFAGVGLAGATGELFF.

Only a few counts were recorded for this clone. The gene calls are TRBV27 and TRBJ1-2, with D perhaps matching TRBD1 (5 bases). Trimming stripped 5 bases from V and 3 bases from J, with 10 bases between. CDR1 is MNHEY and CDR2 is SMNVEV in the germline V gene (reference sequence). There are 13 residues in the CDR3. DNA of the CDR3: TGTGCCAGCAGTAAAAAACAGGACTATGGCTACACCTTC. It codes for CASSKKQDYGYTF.

The V call is TRBV2, the J call TRBJ1-5; D may be TRBD1 (5 bases). V dropped 1 base and J dropped 4 bases, with 8 bases sitting between them. Per the germline V gene, CDR1 is SNHLY and CDR2 is FYNNEI. This CDR3 comprises 14 residues. The CDR3 is CASSEEEGNQPQHF. CDR3 in DNA: TGTGCCAGCAGTGAAGAGGAGGGGAATCAGCCCCAGCATTTT.

V is TRBV18 and J is TRBJ1-1; 8 nucleotides match TRBD1. The CDR3 spans 12 residues. With V trimmed by 4 bases and J by 11 bases, 6 bases remained unmatched. The germline V gene has CDR1 KGHSH and CDR2 LQKENI. The CDR3 loop reads CASSQDRVVAFF. The CDR3 bases are TGTGCCAGCTCACAGGACAGGGTGGTGGCTTTCTTT.

This clone was detected once. The gene calls are TRBV5-8 and TRBJ2-7; a possible D gene is TRBD1 (6 bases). Trimming took 2 bases from V and 1 from J, leaving 10 bases between them. CDR3 size: 14 residues. Germline V gene data show CDR1 as SGHTS and CDR2 as YDEGEE. CDR3 amino acids: CASSFMGTSYEQYF. CDR3 nucleotide sequence: TGTGCCAGCAGCTTCATGGGGACATCCTACGAGCAGTACTTC.

The rearrangement uses TRBV4-1 and TRBJ1-1; TRBD1 agrees at 11 bases. Per germline, CDR1 MGHRA and CDR2 YSYEKL. The V segment lost 4 bases and the J segment 5 bases; nucleotides outside the gene matches: 9. The CDR3 runs 16 residues. CDR3 sequence reads: CASSLRGGQGGTEAFF. CDR3 sequence (DNA): TGCGCCAGCAGCCTAAGAGGGGGACAGGGGGGAACTGAAGCTTTCTTT.

This rearrangement joins TRBV5-1 to TRBJ1-6, with TRBD1 as a possible D gene (5 bases). This CDR3 contains 15 residues. The germline gives CDR1 SGHRS, CDR2 YFSETQ. Trimming stripped 0 bases from V and 7 bases from J, with 11 bases between. As DNA, the CDR3 is TGCGCCAGCAGCTTGGAAGGGGTCCCAAATTCACCCCTCCACTTT. This sequence encodes CASSLEGVPNSPLHF.

There are a few counts of this clone. V usage is TRBV3-1 (or the pseudogene TRBV3-2) and J usage is TRBJ2-2; 7 nucleotides align to TRBD1. The J segment lost 5 bases and the V segment lost 2 bases, leaving 8 bases of the junction unmatched. CDR3 size: 16 residues. The germline V gene encodes CDR1 LGHDT and CDR2 YNNKEL (reference sequence). DNA for the CDR3: TGTGCCAGCAGCCAAAGGGGGCCGAGGAAAACCGGGGAGCTGTTTTTT. Protein sequence: CASSQRGPRKTGELFF.

This chain connects TRBV2 to TRBJ1-1, with unresolved D. Trimming took 4 bases from V and 7 from J, leaving 10 bases between them. The CDR3 contains 12 residues. Germline V CDR1 and CDR2: SNHLY, FYNNEI. The DNA for the CDR3 is TGTGCCAGCAGTGGGCCCACCAATGAAGCTTTCTTT. Residues: CASSGPTNEAFF. The full variable domain, in which reference TRBV2 and TRBJ1-1 provide the parts outside the CDR3, is EPEVTQTPSHQVTQMGQEVILRCVPISNHLYFYWYRQILGQKVEFLVSFYNNEISEKSEIFDDQFSVERPDGSNFTLKIRSTKLEDSAMYFCASSGPTNEAFFGQGTRLTVV.

This chain uses TRBV25-1 with TRBJ2-7, with D possibly being TRBD2 (5 bases). Germline lookup yields CDR1 MGHDK and CDR2 SYGVNS. The germline V and J ends were trimmed by 4 bases and 3 bases, with 13 bases remaining between them. The CDR3 consists of 14 residues. In nucleotides, the CDR3 is TGTGCCAGCAGTGTATCCGGACTGAACTACGAGCAGTACTTC. Amino acids: CASSVSGLNYEQYF.

The chain is built from TRBV6-5 and TRBJ2-7; the D gene is possibly TRBD1 (5 bases). This CDR3 region has 13 residues. Trimming cost V 6 bases and J 2 bases, with 11 bases left between them. Germline V CDR1 and CDR2: MNHEY, SVGAGI. The CDR3 DNA reads TGTGCCAGCAGGCAGGGTTTCCCCTACGAGCAGTACTTC. This encodes CASRQGFPYEQYF.

The chain has TRBV28 and TRBJ1-3, with D perhaps matching TRBD1 (6 bases). The V end lost 3 bases, the J end lost 5 bases, and 11 bases lay between the germline ends. Germline V lookup: CDR1 MDHEN, CDR2 SYDVKM. The CDR3 is 14 amino acids. In nucleotides, the CDR3 is TGTGCCAGCAGTTTCAACAGGGTGAGAAACACCATATATTTT. This codes for CASSFNRVRNTIYF.

This clone has just a few counts. V gene TRBV27 combines with J gene TRBJ1-1; no clear D. Germline CDR1 reads MNHEY; CDR2 reads SMNVEV (reference sequence). This CDR3 comprises 14 residues. V lost 0 bases to trimming and J lost 1 base, with 6 bases between them. The CDR3 DNA reads TGTGCCAGCAGTTTATCCCCGGGGAACACTGAAGCTTTCTTT. Translating gives CASSLSPGNTEAFF.

The chain employs TRBV4-2 and TRBJ1-1; D is unresolved. The CDR3 covers 15 residues. Looked up from germline, CDR1 is LGHNA and CDR2 is YNFKEQ. Trimming removed 1 base at V and 1 base at J, with 10 bases between. The CDR3 DNA sequence: TGTGCCAGCAGCCAAGTTAGGAGCGCGAACACTGAAGCTTTCTTT. It is translated as CASSQVRSANTEAFF.

This rearrangement joins TRBV9 to TRBJ2-1; D is undetermined. Trimming cost V 3 bases and J 1 base, with 11 bases left between them. Per the germline V gene, CDR1 is SGDLS and CDR2 is YYNGEE. This CDR3 has 15 residues. This CDR3 reads CASSDSPQSYNEQFF. DNA for the CDR3: TGTGCCAGCAGCGACTCCCCCCAATCCTACAATGAGCAGTTCTTC.

The gene calls are TRBV7-9 and TRBJ1-1; maybe TRBD1 (6 bases). CDR1 and CDR2 (germline): SEHNR, FQNEAQ (reference sequence). The ends were cut back, 5 bases at V and 4 bases at J, with 14 bases in the middle. This CDR3 is 14 amino acids long. CDR3 bases: TGTGCCAGCAGCAAGACAGGACCAGCCACTGAAGCTTTCTTT. Translation: CASSKTGPATEAFF.

The genes are TRBV5-1 and TRBJ2-7; 9 nucleotides line up with TRBD1. Germline values: CDR1 SGHRS, CDR2 YFSETQ. Trimming removed 2 bases from V and 5 bases from J; junction bases left unmatched: 8. This CDR3 contains 15 residues. The CDR3 sequence: CASSLGPQGANEQYF. The CDR3 DNA follows: TGCGCCAGCAGCTTAGGCCCACAGGGGGCTAACGAGCAGTACTTC.

The chain recombines TRBV30 with TRBJ2-4; the D gene is possibly TRBD1 (6 bases). Germline values: CDR1 GTSNPN, CDR2 SVGIG (reference sequence). With 4 bases removed from V and 8 bases from J, the gap between germline ends came to 12 bases. This CDR3 region has 12 residues. DNA for the CDR3: TGTGCCTGGAATGGGGGCGGAGACATTCAGTACTTC. The encoded protein is CAWNGGGDIQYF.

This chain joins TRBV5-4 and TRBJ1-2, with a possible D match to TRBD1 (6 bases). V dropped 4 bases and J dropped 2 bases, with 9 bases sitting between them. Per the germline V gene, CDR1 is SGHNT and CDR2 is YYREEE (reference sequence). The CDR3 length is 13 residues. Written as DNA, the CDR3 is TGTGCCAGCAGCATAGGGACAAACTATGGCTACACCTTC. It is translated as CASSIGTNYGYTF.